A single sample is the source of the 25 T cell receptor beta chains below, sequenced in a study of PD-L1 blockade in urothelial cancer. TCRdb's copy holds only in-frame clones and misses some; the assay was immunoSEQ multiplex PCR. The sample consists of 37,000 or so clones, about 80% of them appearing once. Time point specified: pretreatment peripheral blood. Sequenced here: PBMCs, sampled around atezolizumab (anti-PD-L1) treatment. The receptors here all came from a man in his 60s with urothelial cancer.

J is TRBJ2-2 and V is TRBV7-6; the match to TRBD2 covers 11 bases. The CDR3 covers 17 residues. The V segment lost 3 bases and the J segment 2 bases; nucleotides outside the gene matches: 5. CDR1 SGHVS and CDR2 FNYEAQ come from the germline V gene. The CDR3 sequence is CASSLEGTSGNTGELFF. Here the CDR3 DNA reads TGTGCCAGCAGCTTGGAGGGGACTAGCGGTAACACCGGGGAGCTGTTTTTT.

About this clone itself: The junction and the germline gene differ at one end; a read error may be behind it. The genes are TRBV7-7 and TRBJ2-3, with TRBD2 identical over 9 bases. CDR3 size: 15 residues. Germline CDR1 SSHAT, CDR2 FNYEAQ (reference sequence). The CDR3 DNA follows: TGTGCTAGCAGCTTAGGGCTAGCGGGAACAGATACGCAGTATTTT. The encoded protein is CASSLGLAGTDTQYF.

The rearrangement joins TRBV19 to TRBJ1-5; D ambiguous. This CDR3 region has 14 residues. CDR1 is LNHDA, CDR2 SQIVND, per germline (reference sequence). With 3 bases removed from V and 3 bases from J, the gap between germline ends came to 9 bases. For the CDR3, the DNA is TGTGCCAGTAGTATTCTGGCCCTCAATCAGCCCCAGCATTTT. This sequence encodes CASSILALNQPQHF.

CDR3 loop: CSSFRGKHLAPEAFF. CDR3 nucleotide sequence: TGCAGCTCTTTCAGGGGTAAGCATTTGGCTCCTGAAGCTTTCTTT. The rearrangement links TRBV29-1 to TRBJ1-1, with D possibly TRBD1 on 6 matching bases. CDR3 length: 15 amino acids. Per the germline V gene, CDR1 is SQVTM and CDR2 is ANQGSEA. Trimming cost V 8 bases and J 6 bases, with 25 bases left between them.

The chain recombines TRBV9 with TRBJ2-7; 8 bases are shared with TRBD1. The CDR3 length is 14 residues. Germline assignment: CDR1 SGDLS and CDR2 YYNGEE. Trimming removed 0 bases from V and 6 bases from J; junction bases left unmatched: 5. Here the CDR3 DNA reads TGTGCCAGCAGCGTAGTGGACAGGGCGGCCGAGCAGTACTTC. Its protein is CASSVVDRAAEQYF.

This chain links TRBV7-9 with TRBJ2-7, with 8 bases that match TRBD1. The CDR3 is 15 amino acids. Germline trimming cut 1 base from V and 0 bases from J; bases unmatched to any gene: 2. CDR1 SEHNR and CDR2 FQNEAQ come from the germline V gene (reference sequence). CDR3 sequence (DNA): TGTGCCAGCAGCTTAGGGGACAGGTCCTCCTACGAGCAGTACTTC. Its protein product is CASSLGDRSSYEQYF.

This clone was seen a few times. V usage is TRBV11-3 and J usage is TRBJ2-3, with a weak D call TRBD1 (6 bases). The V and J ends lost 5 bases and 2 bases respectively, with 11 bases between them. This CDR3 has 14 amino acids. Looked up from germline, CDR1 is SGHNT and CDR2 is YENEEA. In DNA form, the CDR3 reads TGTGCCAGCAGCCAGGGGCCAGCCACAGATACGCAGTATTTT. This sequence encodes CASSQGPATDTQYF.

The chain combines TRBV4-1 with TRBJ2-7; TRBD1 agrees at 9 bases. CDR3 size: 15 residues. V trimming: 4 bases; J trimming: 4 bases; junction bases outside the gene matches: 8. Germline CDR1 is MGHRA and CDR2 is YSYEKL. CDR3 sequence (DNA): TGCGCCAGCAGCCCCGCCCCGGGGACAGGGTACGAGCAGTACTTC. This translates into CASSPAPGTGYEQYF.

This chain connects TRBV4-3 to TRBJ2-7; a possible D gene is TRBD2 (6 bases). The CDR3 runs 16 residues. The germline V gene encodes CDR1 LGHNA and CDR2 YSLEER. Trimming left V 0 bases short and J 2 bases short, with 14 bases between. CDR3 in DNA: TGCGCCAGCAGCCAAGATTTCCGGACTACCCCCTACGAGCAGTACTTC. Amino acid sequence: CASSQDFRTTPYEQYF.

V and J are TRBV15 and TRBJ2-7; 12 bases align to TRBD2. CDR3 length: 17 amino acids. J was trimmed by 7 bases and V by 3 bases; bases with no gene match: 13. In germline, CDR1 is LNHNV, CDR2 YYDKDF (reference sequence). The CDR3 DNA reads TGTGCCACCAGCAGTCCTCTCGGACTAGCGGGACTCGGGGAGCAGTACTTC. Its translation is CATSSPLGLAGLGEQYF.

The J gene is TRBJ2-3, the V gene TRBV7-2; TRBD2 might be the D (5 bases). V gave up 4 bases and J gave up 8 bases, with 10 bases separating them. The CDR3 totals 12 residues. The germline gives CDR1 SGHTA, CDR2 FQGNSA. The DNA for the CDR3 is TGTGCCAGCAGCTCAGCCCGGGGTACGCAGTATTTT. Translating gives CASSSARGTQYF.

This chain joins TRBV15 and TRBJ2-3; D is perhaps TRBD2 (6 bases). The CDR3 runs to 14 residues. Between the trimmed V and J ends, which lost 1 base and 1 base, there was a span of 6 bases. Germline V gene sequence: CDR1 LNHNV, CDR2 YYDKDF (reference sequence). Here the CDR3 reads CATSRASGTDTQYF. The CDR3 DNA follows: TGTGCCACCAGCAGAGCTAGCGGCACAGATACGCAGTATTTT.

CDR3 sequence: CAITGREGDEQFF. The CDR3 coding sequence is TGTGCCATCACGGGGCGGGAGGGGGATGAGCAGTTCTTC. This chain links TRBV2 with TRBJ2-1; 9 bases align to TRBD2. Germline V lookup: CDR1 SNHLY, CDR2 FYNNEI. Unmatched junction bases numbered 9, after V lost 10 bases and J lost 8 bases. This CDR3 has 13 amino acids.

The CDR3: CASSSQGQANEKLFF. CDR3 sequence (DNA): TGCGCCAGCAGCTCCCAGGGACAGGCTAATGAAAAACTGTTTTTT. The chain links TRBV5-1 to TRBJ1-4, with 8 positions matching TRBD1. V lost 3 bases and J lost 3; bases outside the gene matches: 4. Germline V gene lookup returns CDR1 SGHRS and CDR2 YFSETQ. CDR3 length: 15 amino acids. The full variable domain, its missing parts supplied by reference TRBV5-1 and TRBJ1-4, is KAGVTQTPRYLIKTRGQQVTLSCSPISGHRSVSWYQQTPGQGLQFLFEYFSETQRNKGNFPGRFSGRQFSNSRSEMNVSTLELGDSALYLCASSSQGQANEKLFFGSGTQLSVL.

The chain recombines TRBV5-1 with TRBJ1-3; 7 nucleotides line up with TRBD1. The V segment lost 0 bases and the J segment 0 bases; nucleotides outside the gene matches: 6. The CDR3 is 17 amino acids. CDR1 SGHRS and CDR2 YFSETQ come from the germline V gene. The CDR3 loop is CASSLAGQRSSGNTIYF. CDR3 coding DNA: TGCGCCAGCAGCTTGGCGGGACAGAGAAGCTCTGGAAACACCATATATTTT.

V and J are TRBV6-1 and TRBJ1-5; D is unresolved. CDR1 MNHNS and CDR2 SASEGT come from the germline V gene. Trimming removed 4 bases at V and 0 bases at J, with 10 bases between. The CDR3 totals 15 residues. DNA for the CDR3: TGTGCCAGCAGTGTAGAAGTATATAGCAATCAGCCCCAGCATTTT. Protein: CASSVEVYSNQPQHF.

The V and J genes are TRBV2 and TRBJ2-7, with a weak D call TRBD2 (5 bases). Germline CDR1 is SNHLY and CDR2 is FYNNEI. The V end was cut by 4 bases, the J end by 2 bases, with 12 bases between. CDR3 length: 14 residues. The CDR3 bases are TGTGCCAGCAGTGGTCCCCCCGGGGCCTACGAGCAGTACTTC. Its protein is CASSGPPGAYEQYF.

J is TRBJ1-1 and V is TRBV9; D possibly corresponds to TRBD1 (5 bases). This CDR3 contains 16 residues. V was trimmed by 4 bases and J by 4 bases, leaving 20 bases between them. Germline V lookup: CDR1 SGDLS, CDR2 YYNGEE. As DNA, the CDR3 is TGTGCCAGCAGCCCCTCCAAGACAGTCGGGGGCACTGAAGCTTTCTTT. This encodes CASSPSKTVGGTEAFF.

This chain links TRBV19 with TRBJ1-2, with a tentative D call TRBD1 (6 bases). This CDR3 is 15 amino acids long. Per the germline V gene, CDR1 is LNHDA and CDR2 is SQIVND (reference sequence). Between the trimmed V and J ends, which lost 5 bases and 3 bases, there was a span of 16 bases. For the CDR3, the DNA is TGTGCCAGTAGTCGGGGGGGCGCTTGGGACTATGGCTACACCTTC. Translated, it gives CASSRGGAWDYGYTF.

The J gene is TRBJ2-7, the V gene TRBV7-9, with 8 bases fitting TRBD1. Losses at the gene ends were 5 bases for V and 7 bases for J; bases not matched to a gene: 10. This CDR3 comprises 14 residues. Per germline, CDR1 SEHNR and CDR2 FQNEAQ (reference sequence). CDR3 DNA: TGTGCCAGCAGCCGGACAGGGCAGGTTTGGGAGCAGTACTTC. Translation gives CASSRTGQVWEQYF.

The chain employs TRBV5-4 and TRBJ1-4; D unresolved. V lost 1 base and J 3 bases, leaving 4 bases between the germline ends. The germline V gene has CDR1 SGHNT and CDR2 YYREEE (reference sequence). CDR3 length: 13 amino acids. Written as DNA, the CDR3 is TGTGCCAGCAGCTTGCTACCTAATGAAAAACTGTTTTTT. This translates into CASSLLPNEKLFF.

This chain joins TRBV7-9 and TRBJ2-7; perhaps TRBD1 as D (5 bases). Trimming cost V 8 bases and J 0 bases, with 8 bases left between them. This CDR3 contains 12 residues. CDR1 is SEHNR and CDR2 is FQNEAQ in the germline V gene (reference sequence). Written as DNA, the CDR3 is TGTGCCAGCTCAGGGATCTCCTACGAGCAGTACTTC. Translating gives CASSGISYEQYF.

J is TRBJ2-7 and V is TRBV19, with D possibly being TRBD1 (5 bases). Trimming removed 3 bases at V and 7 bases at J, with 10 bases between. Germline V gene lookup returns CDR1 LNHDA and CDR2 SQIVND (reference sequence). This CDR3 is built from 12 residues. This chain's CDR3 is CASSIARGEQYF. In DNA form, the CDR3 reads TGTGCCAGTAGTATCGCTAGGGGAGAGCAGTACTTC.

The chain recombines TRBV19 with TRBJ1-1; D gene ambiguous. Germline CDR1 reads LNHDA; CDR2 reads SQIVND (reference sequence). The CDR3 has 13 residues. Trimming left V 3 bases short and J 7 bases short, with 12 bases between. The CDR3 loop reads CASSIFDKREAFF. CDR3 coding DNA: TGTGCCAGTAGTATTTTCGACAAACGTGAAGCTTTCTTT.

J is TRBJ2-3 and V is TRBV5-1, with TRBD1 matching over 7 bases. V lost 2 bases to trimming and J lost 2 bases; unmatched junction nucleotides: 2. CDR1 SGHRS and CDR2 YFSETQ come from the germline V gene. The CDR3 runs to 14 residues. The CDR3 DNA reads TGCGCCAGCAGCTTACAGGGGAACACAGATACGCAGTATTTT. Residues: CASSLQGNTDTQYF.